This T cell receptor (beta chain) was identified in a study of blood T cell repertoires in COVID-19. Some clones are missing from TCRdb's copy, which holds only in-frame ones; the method was immunoSEQ multiplex PCR. The table has 150,000 to 200,000 clones, 70% to 90% seen once. Trimming pared 0 bases from V and 5 bases from J, leaving 11 bases between. Germline-derived CDR1 and CDR2 are SGDLS and YYNGEE. The CDR3 consists of 14 residues. The J gene is TRBJ2-5, the V gene TRBV9; D is ambiguous. The clonotype was recovered from a man aged 60 to 75 with acute or convalescent COVID-19. The specimen sequenced was peripheral blood. The CDR3 loop is CASSVEPRGETQYF. The CDR3 nucleotides read TGTGCCAGCAGCGTAGAACCCCGCGGTGAGACCCAGTACTTC.